This T cell receptor (beta chain) was recorded in a study of PD-1 blockade in classical Hodgkin lymphoma (dated by TCRdb to the early 2020s). Turning to the overall study: Nivolumab dosing was 3 mg/kg intravenously every 2 weeks, continuing until either disease progression or unacceptable toxicity. To define a peripheral blood immune signature of response to PD-1 blockade in classical Hodgkin lymphoma, the study combined TCR beta sequencing with CyTOF.

The sample's time point label, in plain terms: cycle 2 day 1 (C2D1) of nivolumab. All trial patients had relapsed after autologous stem cell transplantation, with cohorts A, B and C differing in prior brentuximab vedotin exposure. The trial cohort was composed of around 60 patients with relapsed/refractory classical Hodgkin lymphoma, for whom complete response, partial response or progressive disease was recorded as best overall response. In the multi-cohort phase II CheckMate 205 trial, trial patients received single-agent nivolumab. Best overall response was determined by an independent review committee according to the 2007 International Working Group response criteria. PBMCs from the trial were collected at three points: immediately before nivolumab initiation (C1D1), and during therapy at cycle 2 day 1 and cycle 4 day 1. Peripheral blood was collected in 8 mL Vacutainer Cell Preparation Tubes, from which PBMCs were isolated by centrifugation and then cryopreserved.

Per the germline V gene, SGHTS is the CDR1 and YDEGEE is the CDR2. The cysteine opens and the phenylalanine closes a CDR3 of 14 amino acids. Solely the CDR3 DNA is kept, with 42 bases framed from the first base. Trimmed from V: 0 bases; trimmed from J: 5 bases; junction bases lacking a gene match: 2. About this clone itself: This receptor's antigen is unknown. Within one base of it there is no much larger clone, and no base qualities were kept.

The Qiagen DNeasy kit was used to extract genomic DNA both from unsorted PBMCs and from the negatively selected CD4+ and CD8+ fractions. TCR beta CDR3 regions were amplified by immunoSEQ multiplex PCR using primers annealing to V and J segments. A synthetic immune receptor repertoire was used to minimize amplification bias, and remaining bias was computationally removed after sequencing. In the original analysis: Custom Python scripts were used to quantify repertoire diversity as the Shannon entropy index. Unsorted, CD4+ and CD8+ repertoires were analyzed separately, except in combined analyses where CD4+ and CD8+ sequences were merged in silico. Clonal expansion was defined as at least a 2-fold frequency increase after treatment relative to C1D1, with a pseudocount of 0.5 for undetected baseline clones. Singleton clones were defined as clones with 0 or 1 copy at C1D1, and non-singleton clones were defined as clones with 2 or more copies. Clones expanded in unsorted samples were labelled as CD4+, CD8+ or unknown by matching protein sequences in sorted samples from the same patient. Wilcoxon tests were applied to paired samples to test diversity changes from C1D1 to C4D1. The clones in this table, taken by TCRdb from immuneACCESS, are in-frame only. Not every clone is retained; where verified, under half of the shortfall comes from an unresolved V gene, and the cause of the rest is unknown. V, J and clone size were drawn from that table, and D and trimming were deduced from the DNA. The sample table contains 15,000 or so clones; only one count was recorded for over 55% of them. The biggest ten clones account for approximately 8.3% of the sample.

On the study overall, not on this receptor specifically: Trial patients achieving complete response had baseline diversity similar to newly diagnosed patients, whereas partial responders and progressors had significantly lower diversity. A significant rise by C4D1 was seen in CD4+ but not CD8+ TCR diversity (p=0.0027 vs p=0.16), with the rise being most apparent in complete responders (p=0.02). The study covered only a single clinical trial cohort, and the causes of the repertoire differences, possibly disease activity or prior therapy, were still not defined. Lower diversity was seen in patients whose nivolumab began less than 1 year after ASCT, and these patients were left out of later analyses so that immune reconstitution would not confound the results. Baseline TCR diversity was reported to be lower in newly diagnosed patients than in healthy donors, and even lower in relapsed/refractory patients.

The chain was built from TRBV5-8 and TRBJ2-5; TRBD2 aligns with 9 central bases. The sample in question was peripheral blood mononuclear cells (PBMCs), obtained before the second cycle of nivolumab. The receptor's source is a human donor with classical Hodgkin lymphoma. The bases read TGTGCCAGCAGCTTGGCCGCGGGAGGGGAGACCCAGTACTTC. The resulting protein is CASSLAAGGETQYF.